This T cell receptor beta chain originates from a study of shared clonotypes between healthy human individuals (dated by TCRdb to about 2020). About the investigation overall: Three men and a couple of women, aged 18 to 49 years, made up the cohort. Per donor, three plates each were used for CD4 naive and CD4 memory, two for CD8 naive, and one for CD8 memory. To estimate repertoire size and how much clonotypes are shared between individuals, the study performed deep sequencing of blood TCR repertoires from five healthy adults. To increase sequencing depth and limit assay-specific biases, different laboratories used diverse techniques to prepare libraries and sequence TCR repertoires. Leukapheresis yielded between about 0.85 and 10 billion PBMCs per donor.

CD8 naive samples were obtained by positive selection for CCR7 among CD45RO-negative cells, yielding a CD45RA+CCR7+ population from which TemRA cells were excluded. The donors were healthy, HIV-negative adults who had no recently reported acute infections or vaccinations. All donors were Caucasian adults living in Nashville, Tennessee, USA. Blood was obtained by leukapheresis, after which PBMCs were separated by Ficoll-Histopaque density gradient centrifugation and cryopreserved in liquid nitrogen vapor phase. Analytical flow cytometry was used to check the purity and quantity of each magnetically sorted T cell population. Genomic DNA was isolated from every sorted fraction and measured by UV absorbance on a Nanodrop 2000c. Using the deep immunoSEQ assay, TCR CDR3 regions were amplified from genomic DNA by multiplex PCR. Extracted genomic DNA from each cell subset was distributed evenly across all wells of several immunoSEQ 96-well plates, and each plate was treated as a replicate. For sorted subsets, each replicate PCR was loaded with about 200 ng genomic DNA, equivalent to about 33,000 T cell genomes. Purified libraries were measured with a Qubit 3.0 fluorometer, size-checked on a Bioanalyzer 2100, and measured again with the KAPA Library Quantification kit. Every immunoSEQ 96-well plate was sequenced on a dedicated single-read 150-cycle Illumina NextSeq 550 flow cell. The authors' pipeline ran thus. Because the immunoSEQ output included only junctional sequences and no quality scores, the filtering could not be the same as the filtering used for full-length reads. To assign V/J genes and CDR3, sequences were annotated against IMGT germline references using PyIR, a Python wrapper for IgBLAST v1.9. Reads were removed for weak V/J assignments (E-value above 1e-6), missing CDR3, stop codons, out-of-frame junctions, or ambiguous translated residues. V3J clonotypes were defined as sequences sharing the same inferred V gene, J gene, and CDR3 amino acid sequence. To compute the percentage overlap between repertoires, the number of shared unique clonotypes was divided by the size of the smaller repertoire. Three approaches were used to assess repertoire richness: RTK rarefaction, the Chao1 estimator, and Recon v2.1 estimates of unobserved clonotypes. For all TCRbeta clonotypes obtained by the gDNA method from four donors, generation probabilities were computed with OLGA. Sourced from immuneACCESS, this table was stored by TCRdb with only in-frame sequences that have V and J called. A share of the clones is absent; for the studies checked, an unresolved V gene accounts for under half, and the remainder has no known explanation. V, J and clone size are those of that table, while D and trimming were read from the DNA. In all, the sample holds about 2.2 million clones, and about 92% of those were seen once. The ten largest clones add up to roughly 1.8% of the sample.

On this clone: The specificity of this receptor is unknown. No per-base quality is available; no much larger clone lies one base away.

From its cysteine to its phenylalanine, the CDR3 spans 15 amino acids. Of the read, only the CDR3 DNA is kept; its 45 bases are in frame from base 1. As encoded in the germline V gene, CDR1 is SGHDT while CDR2 is YYEEEE. Here V drops 2 bases and J drops 4 bases, and the junction holds 6 bases not matched to any gene. General findings and caveats noted by the study authors: Based on pairwise subsampling, the degree of clonotype sharing among donors was expected to be affected by sequencing depth. Approximately 5% of naive CD4, around 3.5% of naive CD8, around 2.3% of memory CD4, and about 0.4% of memory CD8 clonotypes were shared across a few donors. Compared with non-shared clonotypes, clonotypes shared by all four sorted-subset donors had higher generation probabilities. Sampling was limited to blood, and TCR repertoires in tissue likely differ from TCR repertoires in blood. Because the study included only a small number of donors, the genetic and exposure-history diversity represented was limited. Incomplete sequencing was indicated by rarefaction of sorted-subset datasets, despite the large sequencing depth. Estimated clonotype richness was generally larger for naive than for memory subsets.

The sequenced sample consisted of naive CD8+ T cells from PBMCs. Sample cell subset or site, as interpreted from the label and publication: CD45RA+CCR7+. Recombination joined TRBV5-6 with TRBJ2-1, with 7 bases matching TRBD1. The receptor's source is a man aged 18 to 30 in good health. Some clones in this sample may be carry-over from other donors' samples. The CDR3 protein: CASSFRQGGYNEQFF. The DNA reads as follows: TGTGCCAGCAGCTTCCGACAGGGTGGTTACAATGAGCAGTTCTTC.